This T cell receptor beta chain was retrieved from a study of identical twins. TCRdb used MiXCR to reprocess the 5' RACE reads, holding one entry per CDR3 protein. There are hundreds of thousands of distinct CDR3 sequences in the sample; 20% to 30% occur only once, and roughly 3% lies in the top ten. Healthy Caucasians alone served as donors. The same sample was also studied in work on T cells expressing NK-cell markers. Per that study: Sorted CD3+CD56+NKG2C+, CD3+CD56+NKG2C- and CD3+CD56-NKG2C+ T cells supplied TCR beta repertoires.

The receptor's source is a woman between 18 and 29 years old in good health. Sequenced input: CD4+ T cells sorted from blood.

The CDR3 bases are TGCGCCAGCAGCTTGATTCCAGGGGATGGCTACACCTTC. Its translation is CASSLIPGDGYTF. The chain carries TRBV5-1 and TRBJ1-2; tentatively, D is TRBD1 (6 bases). Germline assignment: CDR1 SGHRS and CDR2 YFSETQ. V was pared by 1 base and J by 6 bases, with 10 bases between. The CDR3 runs 13 residues.